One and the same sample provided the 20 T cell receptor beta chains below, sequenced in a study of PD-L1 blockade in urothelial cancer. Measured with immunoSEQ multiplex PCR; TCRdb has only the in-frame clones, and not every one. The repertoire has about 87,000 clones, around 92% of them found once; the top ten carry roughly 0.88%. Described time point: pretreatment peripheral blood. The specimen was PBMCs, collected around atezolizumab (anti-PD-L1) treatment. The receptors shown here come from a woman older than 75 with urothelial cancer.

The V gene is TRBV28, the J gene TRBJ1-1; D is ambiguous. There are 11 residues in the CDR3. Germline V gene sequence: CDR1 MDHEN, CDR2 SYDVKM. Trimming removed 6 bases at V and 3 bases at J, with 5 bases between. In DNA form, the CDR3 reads TGTGCCAGCAGAGCCTACACTGAAGCTTTCTTT. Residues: CASRAYTEAFF.

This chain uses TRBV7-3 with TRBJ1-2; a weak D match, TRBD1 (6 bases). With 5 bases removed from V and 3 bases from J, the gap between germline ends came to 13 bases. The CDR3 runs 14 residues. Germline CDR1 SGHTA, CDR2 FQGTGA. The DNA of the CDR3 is TGTGCCAGCAGCCTACAGGGAAGAGACTATGGCTACACCTTC. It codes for CASSLQGRDYGYTF.

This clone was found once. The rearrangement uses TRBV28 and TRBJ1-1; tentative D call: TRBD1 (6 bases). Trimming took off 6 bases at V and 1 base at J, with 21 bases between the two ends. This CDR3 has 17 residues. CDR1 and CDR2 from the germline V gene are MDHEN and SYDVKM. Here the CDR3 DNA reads TGTGCCAGCAGCCTATTTGGGGGCGAGCCCGCGAACACTGAAGCTTTCTTT. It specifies CASSLFGGEPANTEAFF.

The DNA of the CDR3 is TGTGCCAGCAGTTTCTTCCCTCCGGGACAGGCCTATGGGCCCCAGCATTTT. Protein sequence: CASSFFPPGQAYGPQHF. The rearrangement joins TRBV28 to TRBJ1-5; TRBD1 aligns across 8 bases. CDR3 length: 17 residues. Trimming took 3 bases from V and 9 from J; bases not matched to a gene: 16. Germline V gene lookup returns CDR1 MDHEN and CDR2 SYDVKM.

The CDR3 bases are TGTGCCAGCAGCCTGATGGGGCAGCCCAACTACGAGCAGTACTTC. Translated, it gives CASSLMGQPNYEQYF. The V and J genes are TRBV2 and TRBJ2-7, with D tentatively TRBD1 (5 bases). V dropped 6 bases and J dropped 3 bases, with 18 bases sitting between them. The CDR3 length is 15 residues. Germline V CDR1 and CDR2: SNHLY, FYNNEI. Using reference TRBV2 and TRBJ2-7 for the parts outside the CDR3, the full variable domain is EPEVTQTPSHQVTQMGQEVILRCVPISNHLYFYWYRQILGQKVEFLVSFYNNEISEKSEIFDDQFSVERPDGSNFTLKIRSTKLEDSAMYFCASSLMGQPNYEQYFGPGTRLTVT.

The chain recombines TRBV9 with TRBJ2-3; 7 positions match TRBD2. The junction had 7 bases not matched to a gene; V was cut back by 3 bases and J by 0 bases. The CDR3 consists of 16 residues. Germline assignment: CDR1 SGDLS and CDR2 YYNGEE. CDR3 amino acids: CASSAELAYSTDTQYF. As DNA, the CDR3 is TGTGCCAGCAGCGCCGAACTAGCGTATAGCACAGATACGCAGTATTTT.

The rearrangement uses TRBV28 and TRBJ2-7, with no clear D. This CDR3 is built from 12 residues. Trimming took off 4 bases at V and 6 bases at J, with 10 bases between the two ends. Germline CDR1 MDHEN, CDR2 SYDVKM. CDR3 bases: TGTGCCAGCAGTTCCCCAGGTCGCGAGCAGTACTTC. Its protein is CASSSPGREQYF.

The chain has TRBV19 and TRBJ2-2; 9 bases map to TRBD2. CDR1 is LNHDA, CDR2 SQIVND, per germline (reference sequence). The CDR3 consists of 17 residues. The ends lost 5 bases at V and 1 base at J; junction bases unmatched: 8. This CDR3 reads CASSSARLAENTGELFF. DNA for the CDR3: TGTGCCAGTAGTTCGGCGAGACTAGCGGAGAACACCGGGGAGCTGTTTTTT.

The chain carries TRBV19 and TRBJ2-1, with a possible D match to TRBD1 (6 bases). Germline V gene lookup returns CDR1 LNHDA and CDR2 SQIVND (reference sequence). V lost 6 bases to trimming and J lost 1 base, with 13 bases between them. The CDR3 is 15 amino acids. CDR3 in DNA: TGTGCCAGTAGAACGACAGGAACGTCCTACAATGAGCAGTTCTTC. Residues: CASRTTGTSYNEQFF. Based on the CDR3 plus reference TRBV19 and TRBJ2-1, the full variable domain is DGGITQSPKYLFRKEGQNVTLSCEQNLNHDAMYWYRQDPGQGLRLIYYSQIVNDFQKGDIAEGYSVSREKKESFPLTVTSAQKNPTAFYLCASRTTGTSYNEQFFGPGTRLTVL.

The DNA of the CDR3 is TGTGCCATCAGTGAAGGTCGGACAGGGCTGAACGGGGAGCTGTTTTTT. The encoded protein is CAISEGRTGLNGELFF. The chain links TRBV10-3 to TRBJ2-2, with 8 nucleotides matching TRBD1. The CDR3 has 16 residues. The germline V gene has CDR1 ENHRY and CDR2 SYGVKD. Trimming removed 3 bases from V and 7 bases from J; junction bases left unmatched: 10.

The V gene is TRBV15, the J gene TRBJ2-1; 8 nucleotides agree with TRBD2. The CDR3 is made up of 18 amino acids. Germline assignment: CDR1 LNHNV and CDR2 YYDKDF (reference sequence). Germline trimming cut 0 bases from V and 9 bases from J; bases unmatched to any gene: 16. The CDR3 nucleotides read TGTGCCACCAGCAGAGATCCTCGAGCGGGAGACCCGCGGGGTGAGCAGTTCTTC. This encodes CATSRDPRAGDPRGEQFF.

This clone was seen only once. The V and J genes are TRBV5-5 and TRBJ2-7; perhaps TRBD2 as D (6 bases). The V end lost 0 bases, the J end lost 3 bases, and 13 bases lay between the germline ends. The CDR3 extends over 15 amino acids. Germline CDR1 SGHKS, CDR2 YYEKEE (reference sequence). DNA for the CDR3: TGTGCCAGCAGCTTGGGAGGGACTGCACTCTACGAGCAGTACTTC. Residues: CASSLGGTALYEQYF.

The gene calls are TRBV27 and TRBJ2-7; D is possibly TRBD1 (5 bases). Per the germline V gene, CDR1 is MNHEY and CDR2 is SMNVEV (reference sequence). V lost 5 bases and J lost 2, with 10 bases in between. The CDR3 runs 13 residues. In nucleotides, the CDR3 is TGTGCCAGCAGTCCCCACAGGACCTACGAGCAGTACTTC. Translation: CASSPHRTYEQYF.

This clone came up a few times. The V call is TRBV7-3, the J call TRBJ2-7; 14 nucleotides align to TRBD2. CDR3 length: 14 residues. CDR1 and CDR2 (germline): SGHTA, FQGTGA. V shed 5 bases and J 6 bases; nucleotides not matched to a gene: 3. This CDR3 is CASSPTSGRGEQYF. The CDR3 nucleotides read TGTGCCAGCAGCCCGACTAGCGGGAGGGGCGAGCAGTACTTC. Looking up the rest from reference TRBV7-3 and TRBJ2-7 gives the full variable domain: GAGVSQTPSNKVTEKGKYVELRCDPISGHTALYWYRQSLGQGPEFLIYFQGTGAADDSGLPNDRFFAVRPEGSVSTLKIQRTERGDSAVYLCASSPTSGRGEQYFGPGTRLTVT.

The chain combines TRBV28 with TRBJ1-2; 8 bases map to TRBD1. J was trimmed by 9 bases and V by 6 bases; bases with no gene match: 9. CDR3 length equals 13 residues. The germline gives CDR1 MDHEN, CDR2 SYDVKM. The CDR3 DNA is TGTGCCAGCAGCACCCGGGACAGGCCTAGCTACACCTTC. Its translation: CASSTRDRPSYTF.

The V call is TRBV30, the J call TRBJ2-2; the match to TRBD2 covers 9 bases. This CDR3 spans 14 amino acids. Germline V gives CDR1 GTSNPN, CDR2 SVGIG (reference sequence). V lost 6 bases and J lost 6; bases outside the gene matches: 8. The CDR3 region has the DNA TGTGCCTGCCCCCTAGCGGGATCCTCCGGGGAGCTGTTTTTT. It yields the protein CACPLAGSSGELFF.

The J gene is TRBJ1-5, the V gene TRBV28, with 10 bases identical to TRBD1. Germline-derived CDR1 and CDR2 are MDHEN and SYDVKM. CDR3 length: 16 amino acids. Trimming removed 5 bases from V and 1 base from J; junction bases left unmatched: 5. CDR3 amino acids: CASSPPGQGSNQPQHF. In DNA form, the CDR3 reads TGTGCCAGCAGTCCACCGGGACAGGGGAGCAATCAGCCCCAGCATTTT.

In DNA form, the CDR3 reads TGTGCCAGCAGCCGCCCACAGGGCGGGGGGGCTTTCTTT. Its protein product is CASSRPQGGGAFF. The V gene is TRBV28, the J gene TRBJ1-1; D possibly corresponds to TRBD1 (6 bases). V lost 6 bases and J lost 11, with 19 bases in between. The germline V gene encodes CDR1 MDHEN and CDR2 SYDVKM. The CDR3 is 13 amino acids.

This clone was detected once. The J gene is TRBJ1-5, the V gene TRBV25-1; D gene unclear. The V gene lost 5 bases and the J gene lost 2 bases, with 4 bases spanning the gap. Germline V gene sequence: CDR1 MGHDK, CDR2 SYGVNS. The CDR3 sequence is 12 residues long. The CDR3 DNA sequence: TGTGCCAGCAGTAGAGGCAATCAGCCCCAGCATTTT. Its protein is CASSRGNQPQHF.

The CDR3 DNA reads as TGTGCCAGCAGTCATTACCCCTCCGGGAGCCAGTACTTC. This translates into CASSHYPSGSQYF. This chain links TRBV28 with TRBJ2-5, with D perhaps TRBD2 (6 bases). The germline V gene encodes CDR1 MDHEN and CDR2 SYDVKM. This CDR3 comprises 13 residues. Trimming stripped 5 bases from V and 10 bases from J, with 17 bases between.